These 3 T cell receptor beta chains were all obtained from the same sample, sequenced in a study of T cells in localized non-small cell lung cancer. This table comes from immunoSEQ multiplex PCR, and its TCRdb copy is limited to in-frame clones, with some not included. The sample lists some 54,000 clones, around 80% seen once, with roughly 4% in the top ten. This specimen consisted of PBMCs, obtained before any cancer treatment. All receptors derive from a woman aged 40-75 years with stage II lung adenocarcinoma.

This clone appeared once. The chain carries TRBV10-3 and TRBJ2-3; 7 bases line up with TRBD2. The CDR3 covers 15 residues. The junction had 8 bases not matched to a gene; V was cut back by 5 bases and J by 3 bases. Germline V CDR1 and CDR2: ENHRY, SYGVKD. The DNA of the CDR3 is TGTGCCATCAGTAGGGGCGGCGGGGGAACAGATACGCAGTATTTT. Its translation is CAISRGGGGTDTQYF.

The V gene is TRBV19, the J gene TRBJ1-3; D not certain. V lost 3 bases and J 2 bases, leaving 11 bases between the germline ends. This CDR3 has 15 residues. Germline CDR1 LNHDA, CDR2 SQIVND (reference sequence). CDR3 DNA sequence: TGTGCCAGTAGTATTAAAATCACCGCTGGAAACACCATATATTTT. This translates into CASSIKITAGNTIYF.

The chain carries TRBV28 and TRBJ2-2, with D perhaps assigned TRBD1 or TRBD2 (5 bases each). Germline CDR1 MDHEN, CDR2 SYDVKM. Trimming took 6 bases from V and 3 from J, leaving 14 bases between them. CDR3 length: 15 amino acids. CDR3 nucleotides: TGTGCCAGCAGCCGCCCACGGGGCGACACCGGGGAGCTGTTTTTT. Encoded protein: CASSRPRGDTGELFF.